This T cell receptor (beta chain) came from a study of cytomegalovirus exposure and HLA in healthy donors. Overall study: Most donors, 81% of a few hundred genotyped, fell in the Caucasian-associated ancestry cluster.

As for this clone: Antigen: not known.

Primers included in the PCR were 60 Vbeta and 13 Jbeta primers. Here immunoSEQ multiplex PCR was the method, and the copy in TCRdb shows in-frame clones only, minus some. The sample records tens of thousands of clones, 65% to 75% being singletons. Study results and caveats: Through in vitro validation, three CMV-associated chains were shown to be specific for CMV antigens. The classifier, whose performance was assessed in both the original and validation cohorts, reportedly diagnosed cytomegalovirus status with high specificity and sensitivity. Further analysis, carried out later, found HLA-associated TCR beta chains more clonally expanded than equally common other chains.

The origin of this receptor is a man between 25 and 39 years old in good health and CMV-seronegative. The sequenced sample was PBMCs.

CDR3 bases: TGTGCCAGCAGCCAATACGAGCAGGTTTCCTACAATGAGCAGTTCTTC. Its translation: CASSQYEQVSYNEQFF. The gene calls are TRBV16 and TRBJ2-1; D is uncertain. This CDR3 has 16 residues. CDR1 and CDR2 from the germline V gene are KGHSY and FQNENV. V was clipped by 1 base and J by 1 base, with 11 bases between them.